In its sample, the clone carrying this T cell receptor (beta chain) was seen a few times. Germline assignment: CDR1 SQVTM and CDR2 ANQGSEA. The CDR3 is 14 amino acids. Trimming pared 5 bases from V and 4 bases from J, leaving 18 bases between. The data were obtained in a study of blood T cells in healthy people across ages. A J-beta primer mix and a sample-barcoded 5' primer were used in a second PCR of roughly 6 to 12 cycles. Each cDNA was tagged by a template-switch adaptor containing 12 random nucleotides. TCRdb redid the calling of the 5' RACE reads with MiXCR, one entry per CDR3 protein. The profile shows roughly 1.6 million distinct CDR3 sequences, almost 35% of them singletons.

The sequenced material came from blood. V usage is TRBV29-1 and J usage is TRBJ2-7, with a tentative D call TRBD1 (6 bases). The receptor was derived from a woman in her thirties in good health. The CDR3 sequence is CSVLTGLGFYEQYF. As DNA, the CDR3 is TGCAGCGTTCTTACAGGGCTTGGCTTTTACGAGCAGTACTTC.